Each of the 20 T cell receptor beta chains below was sequenced from the same sample in a study of long-term antiretroviral therapy in people with HIV. Researchers ran immunoSEQ v3.0 at survey level. Sequenced by immunoSEQ multiplex PCR; TCRdb stores in-frame clones only, minus some. The table has 40,000 or so clones, 83% seen once. The sample in question was unsorted PBMCs, obtained 1 year after starting antiretroviral therapy. Source of these receptors: a man younger than 30 with HIV.

This chain connects TRBV7-8 to TRBJ2-1; D is unresolved. V was clipped by 8 bases and J by 4 bases, with 9 bases between them. The germline gives CDR1 SGHVS, CDR2 FQNEAQ. The CDR3 totals 12 residues. The CDR3 nucleotides are TGTGCCAGCCTCCAAGAATACAATGAGCAGTTCTTC. This encodes CASLQEYNEQFF.

The chain has TRBV10-3 and TRBJ2-1, with TRBD1 matching over 12 bases. Germline V gene data show CDR1 as ENHRY and CDR2 as SYGVKD. V lost 7 bases, J lost 8 bases, and 9 bases stayed unmatched. CDR3 length equals 15 residues. CDR3 DNA sequence: TGTGCCATCACCCTTGGGACAGGGGGCGGGGATGAGCAGTTCTTC. This translates into CAITLGTGGGDEQFF.

The chain recombines TRBV9 with TRBJ2-1; D gene ambiguous. V dropped 0 bases and J dropped 7 bases, with 11 bases sitting between them. Germline lookup yields CDR1 SGDLS and CDR2 YYNGEE. The CDR3 length is 14 residues. Here the CDR3 DNA reads TGTGCCAGCAGCGTAGGGGGTTCAAAGAATGAGCAGTTCTTC. Protein product: CASSVGGSKNEQFF.

V gene TRBV18 combines with J gene TRBJ2-2; 8 positions match TRBD2. The CDR3 has 14 residues. Germline CDR1 is KGHSH and CDR2 is LQKENI. Trimming cost V 5 bases and J 5 bases; bases outside gene matches: 4. Here the CDR3 reads CASSSGGLTGELFF. The CDR3 region has the DNA TGTGCCAGCTCATCGGGAGGGCTGACCGGGGAGCTGTTTTTT.

J is TRBJ2-2 and V is TRBV7-3, with 9 bases identical to TRBD2. CDR1 and CDR2 (germline): SGHTA, FQGTGA. V lost 5 bases to trimming and J lost 5 bases; unmatched junction nucleotides: 9. The CDR3 length is 16 residues. This chain's CDR3 is CASSRSGSWYTGELFF. In nucleotides, the CDR3 is TGTGCCAGCAGCCGTAGCGGGAGTTGGTATACCGGGGAGCTGTTTTTT.

The V and J genes are TRBV27 and TRBJ2-1, with TRBD2 matching over 14 bases. Germline assignment: CDR1 MNHEY and CDR2 SMNVEV (reference sequence). The CDR3 covers 17 residues. J lost 8 bases, V lost 7 bases, and 13 bases had no gene match. CDR3 in DNA: TGTGCCAGCACCGTTAGGCCGGGACTAGCGGGAGTGTATGAGCAGTTCTTC. Its protein product is CASTVRPGLAGVYEQFF.

The chain uses TRBV27 and TRBJ2-3; maybe TRBD2 (6 bases). The CDR3 contains 15 residues. Germline V gene lookup returns CDR1 MNHEY and CDR2 SMNVEV (reference sequence). V lost 5 bases and J 2 bases, leaving 14 bases between the germline ends. The CDR3 region has the DNA TGTGCCAGCAGTCAAACGGGACTTTTCACAGATACGCAGTATTTT. It encodes CASSQTGLFTDTQYF.

V and J are TRBV9 and TRBJ1-2, with D possibly TRBD1 on 5 matching bases. This CDR3 is 13 amino acids long. In germline, CDR1 is SGDLS, CDR2 YYNGEE. The V gene lost 0 bases and the J gene lost 3 bases, with 6 bases spanning the gap. The CDR3 spells CASSVGQYYGYTF. The CDR3 region has the DNA TGTGCCAGCAGCGTAGGACAGTACTATGGCTACACCTTC.

This clone showed up just once. The chain employs TRBV5-6 and TRBJ2-7, with D hard to call. The CDR3 covers 12 residues. Germline CDR1 and CDR2: SGHDT and YYEEEE. Trimming removed 1 base from V and 0 bases from J, with 2 bases in between. Here the CDR3 reads CASSLLSYEQYF. DNA of the CDR3: TGTGCCAGCAGCTTGCTCTCCTACGAGCAGTACTTC.

The chain joins TRBV5-8 to TRBJ1-5; D is uncertain. The V and J ends lost 0 bases and 5 bases respectively, with 6 bases between them. Germline values: CDR1 SGHTS, CDR2 YDEGEE. The CDR3 contains 13 residues. The CDR3 DNA reads as TGTGCCAGCAGCTTGGGGCTATATCAGCCCCAGCATTTT. This translates into CASSLGLYQPQHF.

The rearrangement links TRBV15 to TRBJ1-6, with D maybe TRBD1 (5 bases). The CDR3 is made up of 15 amino acids. Germline V CDR1 and CDR2: LNHNV, YYDKDF (reference sequence). V was clipped by 0 bases and J by 6 bases, with 9 bases between them. This CDR3 reads CATSRDRGSNSPLHF. CDR3 bases: TGTGCCACCAGCAGAGATCGGGGGAGTAATTCACCCCTCCACTTT.

The chain joins TRBV20-1 to TRBJ2-1; D ambiguous. The CDR3 loop spans 11 amino acids. V lost 1 base to trimming and J lost 5 bases, with 3 bases between them. Germline V lookup: CDR1 DFQATT, CDR2 SNEGSKA (reference sequence). The chain's CDR3 is CSARGNNEQFF. CDR3 DNA: TGCAGTGCTAGAGGCAACAATGAGCAGTTCTTC.

The rearrangement links TRBV9 to TRBJ2-7; D is unclear. Trimming pared 0 bases from V and 1 base from J, leaving 11 bases between. CDR3 size: 15 residues. In germline, CDR1 is SGDLS, CDR2 YYNGEE. The CDR3 spells CASSVGFYTSYEQYF. The CDR3 region has the DNA TGTGCCAGCAGCGTAGGATTCTATACATCCTACGAGCAGTACTTC.

The rearrangement uses TRBV9 and TRBJ1-1, with TRBD1 matching over 10 bases. CDR1 and CDR2 from the germline V gene are SGDLS and YYNGEE. Unmatched junction bases numbered 18, after V lost 4 bases and J lost 6 bases. This CDR3 is built from 18 residues. CDR3 nucleotides: TGTGCCAGCAGCCTCCCGCGCGAGACAGGGGGCTCTGAGGCTGAAGCTTTCTTT. This gives the protein CASSLPRETGGSEAEAFF.

The chain employs TRBV7-2 and TRBJ1-2; possibly TRBD1 for D (5 bases). This CDR3 is 16 amino acids long. V gave up 0 bases and J gave up 0 bases, with 11 bases separating them. Germline lookup yields CDR1 SGHTA and CDR2 FQGNSA. Here the CDR3 reads CASSLAVGRPNYGYTF. The CDR3 DNA sequence: TGTGCCAGCAGCTTAGCGGTGGGACGGCCTAACTATGGCTACACCTTC.

The chain has TRBV2 and TRBJ2-5; 7 nucleotides agree with TRBD1. The better agreement between TRBJ2-7 and the DNA end casts doubt on the J call. There are 13 residues in the CDR3. Germline CDR1 SNHLY, CDR2 FYNNEI. CDR3 sequence (DNA): TGTGCCAGTACCGGGACAGACTCCTACGAGCAGTACTTC. Residues: CASTGTDSYEQYF.

This chain uses TRBV5-1 with TRBJ2-7, with 8 positions matching TRBD1. The length of the CDR3 is 14 residues. After removal of 4 bases from V and 3 bases from J, the junction contained 6 bases not matched to a gene. CDR1 SGHRS and CDR2 YFSETQ come from the germline V gene. The DNA of the CDR3 is TGCGCCAGCAGCGTGGACACAGGGGGCTACGAGCAGTACTTC. Translated: CASSVDTGGYEQYF.

The V and J genes are TRBV15 and TRBJ2-3; no clear D gene. From germline, CDR1 is LNHNV and CDR2 YYDKDF (reference sequence). CDR3 length equals 17 residues. V was clipped by 4 bases and J by 2 bases, with 19 bases between them. CDR3 coding DNA: TGTGCCACCAGCACCGCTTCGTTCCGTGGCCACACAGATACGCAGTATTTT. Protein: CATSTASFRGHTDTQYF.

V and J are TRBV7-3 and TRBJ2-2; no clear D. Trimming took 5 bases from V and 1 from J, leaving 8 bases between them. The CDR3 is made up of 14 amino acids. Germline loops: CDR1 SGHTA, CDR2 FQGTGA. CDR3 coding DNA: TGTGCCAGCAGCATCAACATGAACACCGGGGAGCTGTTTTTT. This translates into CASSINMNTGELFF.

J is TRBJ1-1 and V is TRBV11-2; D is ambiguous. The V gene lost 4 bases and the J gene lost 3 bases, with 15 bases spanning the gap. Germline V CDR1 and CDR2: SGHAT, FQNNGV. The CDR3 sequence is 15 residues long. Here the CDR3 DNA reads TGTGCCAGCAGCTCAATCTCCCCCCAGGACACTGAAGCTTTCTTT. It yields the protein CASSSISPQDTEAFF. The full variable domain, completed using reference TRBV11-2 and TRBJ1-1, is EAGVAQSPRYKIIEKRQSVAFWCNPISGHATLYWYQQILGQGPKLLIQFQNNGVVDDSQLPKDRFSAERLKGVDSTLKIQPAKLEDSAVYLCASSSISPQDTEAFFGQGTRLTVV.